What follows are 27 T cell receptor beta chains derived from one specimen sequenced in a study of regulatory T cells in long-lasting Graves disease. Time point noted: newly diagnosed GD, antithyroid drugs for less than 3 months. From RNA extracted from PBMCs, the TCR library was made. Construction of TCR beta libraries relied on iRepertoire HTBI primers and on Arm-PCR targeting CDR3 regions. TCRdb called the multiplex PCR reads again in MiXCR, with one record for every CDR3 protein. The data contain roughly 400,000 distinct CDR3 sequences, over 14% of them seen just once; the ten biggest clones take up about 7.8%. The data also belong to a second study, concerning T cells in Graves' hyperthyroidism and ophthalmopathy.

This specimen consisted of peripheral blood mononuclear cells (PBMCs), obtained at new diagnosis, from a patient treated with antithyroid drugs. These receptors all stem from a woman in her forties with Graves disease.

This chain connects TRBV7-2 to TRBJ1-1; no firm D call. Germline CDR1 and CDR2: SGHTA and FQGNSA. With 5 bases removed from V and 0 bases from J, the gap between germline ends came to 13 bases. This CDR3 is built from 15 residues. The CDR3 spells CASSQQPIMNTEAFF. In nucleotides, the CDR3 is TGTGCCAGCAGCCAACAACCTATAATGAACACTGAAGCTTTCTTT.

A few counts support this clonotype. The chain combines TRBV11-3 with TRBJ2-7, with TRBD2 identical over 8 bases. The CDR3 consists of 15 residues. With V trimmed by 0 bases and J by 4 bases, 5 bases remained unmatched. Germline loops: CDR1 SGHNT, CDR2 YENEEA. CDR3 protein: CASSLEPAGEYEQYF. DNA for the CDR3: TGTGCCAGCAGCTTAGAGCCAGCGGGAGAGTACGAGCAGTACTTC.

In this sample, this clonotype turned up many times. This sequence joins TRBV4-3 and TRBJ2-1; 9 bases line up with TRBD2. CDR1 is LGHNA, CDR2 YSLEER, per germline. CDR3 length: 17 residues. V dropped 0 bases and J dropped 9; count of bases not matched to a gene: 12. The CDR3 spells CASSQDLEAGGRGEQFF. As DNA, the CDR3 is TGCGCCAGCAGCCAAGATTTGGAGGCGGGAGGGCGGGGTGAGCAGTTCTTC.

This clonotype was seen a handful of times. V gene TRBV6-5 combines with J gene TRBJ2-1; 8 nucleotides agree with TRBD2. CDR1 is MNHEY and CDR2 is SVGAGI in the germline V gene. CDR3 size: 17 residues. With 4 bases clipped from V and 1 base from J, the junction kept 9 bases outside the gene matches. The CDR3 protein is CASSFSTSGPSYNEQFF. Written as DNA, the CDR3 is TGTGCCAGCAGTTTCTCCACTAGCGGTCCTTCCTACAATGAGCAGTTCTTC.

This clonotype was found many times. The rearrangement joins TRBV5-1 to TRBJ2-3; possibly TRBD2 for D (5 bases). CDR1 is SGHRS and CDR2 is YFSETQ in the germline V gene. The CDR3 has 16 amino acids. V shed 6 bases and J shed 0 bases, with 17 bases lying between them. In DNA, the CDR3 is TGCGCCAGCAATTGGGTAGGAGGTGCTAGCACAGATACGCAGTATTTT. Protein: CASNWVGGASTDTQYF.

As for this clonotype: Since a much larger clone is just one base distant, this may be a read error. This rearrangement joins TRBV27 to TRBJ2-3; 11 nucleotides line up with TRBD1. The V gene end was trimmed by 11 bases and the J gene end by 5 bases; junction bases not matched to a gene: 9. From germline, CDR1 is MNHEY and CDR2 SMNVEV (reference sequence). CDR3 length equals 14 residues. The CDR3 DNA is TGTGCCTCGGGGGGGGACAGGGGGAGAGATACGCAGTATTTT. It yields the protein CASGGDRGRDTQYF.

This clonotype was picked up many times. The V call is TRBV6-5, the J call TRBJ1-1, with a weak D call TRBD1 (6 bases). CDR1 is MNHEY and CDR2 is SVGAGI in the germline V gene. V gave up 2 bases and J gave up 1 base, with 11 bases separating them. The CDR3 has 15 amino acids. CDR3 sequence reads: CASSYGPTGNTEAFF. The CDR3 region has the DNA TGTGCCAGCAGTTACGGGCCGACAGGGAACACTGAAGCTTTCTTT.

In this sample, this clonotype turned up a few times. This chain uses TRBV11-3 with TRBJ2-3; possible D gene TRBD2, 6 bases. Per the germline V gene, CDR1 is SGHNT and CDR2 is YENEEA. CDR3 size: 16 residues. V gave up 4 bases and J gave up 4 bases, with 18 bases separating them. The CDR3 DNA reads as TGTGCCAGCAGCTCGCGGGACGACCAAGGGGCAGATACGCAGTATTTT. Its translation is CASSSRDDQGADTQYF.

This chain links TRBV5-6 with TRBJ2-3; TRBD1 aligns across 8 bases. The V gene's germline CDR1 is SGHDT and CDR2 YYEEEE. This CDR3 spans 14 amino acids. Germline trimming cut 4 bases from V and 4 bases from J; bases unmatched to any gene: 5. In DNA, the CDR3 is TGTGCCAGCAGCACCCCAGGGGGCGCAGATACGCAGTATTTT. Translating it yields CASSTPGGADTQYF.

This clonotype was picked up many times. The V gene is TRBV28, the J gene TRBJ2-3; 10 nucleotides agree with TRBD1. This CDR3 comprises 16 residues. The junction had 3 bases not matched to a gene; V was cut back by 2 bases and J by 1 base. In germline, CDR1 is MDHEN, CDR2 SYDVKM. The CDR3 DNA sequence: TGTGCCAGCAGTTTACGGGACAGGGGTGGCACAGATACGCAGTATTTT. Its translation is CASSLRDRGGTDTQYF.

In its sample, this clonotype was seen many times. V and J are TRBV7-3 and TRBJ1-1; the match to TRBD1 covers 7 bases. Germline V CDR1 and CDR2: SGHTA, FQGTGA. CDR3 length equals 15 residues. J was trimmed by 3 bases and V by 3 bases; bases with no gene match: 7. Written as DNA, the CDR3 is TGTGCCAGCAGCTTCGACAGGGTGCGGGACACTGAAGCTTTCTTT. Translated: CASSFDRVRDTEAFF.

This clonotype was seen ten or more times. The rearrangement links TRBV2 to TRBJ2-3; 7 bases are a match to TRBD2. Germline V CDR1 and CDR2: SNHLY, FYNNEI. V gave up 5 bases and J gave up 1 base; unmatched junction bases: 9. The CDR3 is made up of 16 amino acids. The CDR3 DNA is TGTGCCAGCAGTTGGGGGGGGTTTAAAGGCACAGATACGCAGTATTTT. Translated, it gives CASSWGGFKGTDTQYF.

This clonotype was seen repeatedly, ten times or more. The rearrangement links TRBV28 to TRBJ2-1, with 13 bases identical to TRBD2. The CDR3 has 18 residues. Germline-derived CDR1 and CDR2 are MDHEN and SYDVKM. V was clipped by 4 bases and J by 0 bases; unmatched bases: 6. The CDR3 DNA reads TGTGCCAGCAGTTCAGGACTAGCGGGAGTGGGCTCCTACAATGAGCAGTTCTTC. It codes for CASSSGLAGVGSYNEQFF. Full variable domain (rest looked up from reference TRBV28 and TRBJ2-1): DVKVTQSSRYLVKRTGEKVFLECVQDMDHENMFWYRQDPGLGLRLIYFSYDVKMKEKGDIPEGYSVSREKKERFSLILESASTNQTSMYLCASSSGLAGVGSYNEQFFGPGTRLTVL.

Many counts were recorded for this clonotype. The J gene is TRBJ1-1, the V gene TRBV12-3 or TRBV12-4; D perhaps matches TRBD1 (5 bases). Trimming cost V 5 bases and J 5 bases, with 15 bases left between them. This CDR3 has 14 residues. The CDR3 protein is CASSGHRRGTEAFF. The CDR3 region has the DNA TGTGCCAGCAGTGGACACCGCCGTGGGACTGAAGCTTTCTTT.

A few counts support this clonotype. The chain carries TRBV4-1 and TRBJ2-3, with TRBD2 identical over 10 bases. CDR1 is MGHRA, CDR2 YSYEKL, per germline. The CDR3 loop spans 16 amino acids. The trim removed 3 bases at V and 3 bases at J, leaving 6 bases unmatched. The CDR3 DNA follows: TGCGCCAGCAGCCACCCTAGCGGGAGTAGTACAGATACGCAGTATTTT. Translated, it gives CASSHPSGSSTDTQYF.

This clonotype was recorded many times. The chain employs TRBV6-5 and TRBJ1-1; D uncertain. The CDR3 loop spans 13 amino acids. Looked up from germline, CDR1 is MNHEY and CDR2 is SVGAGI. V was pared by 2 bases and J by 6 bases, with 10 bases between. In nucleotides, the CDR3 is TGTGCCAGCAGTTACGGGCAGGAGTCTGAAGCTTTCTTT. It specifies CASSYGQESEAFF.

This clonotype was picked up many times. The V call is TRBV20-1, the J call TRBJ1-5; 7 positions match TRBD1. The CDR3 spans 13 residues. From germline, CDR1 is DFQATT and CDR2 SNEGSKA (reference sequence). The junction had 10 bases not matched to a gene; V was cut back by 6 bases and J by 8 bases. In DNA form, the CDR3 reads TGCAGTGCCAGGGGACAGACGCGAGAGCCCCAGCATTTT. Amino acid sequence: CSARGQTREPQHF.

This clonotype was seen only once. The rearrangement uses TRBV5-6 and TRBJ1-5; D remains ambiguous. The CDR3 totals 14 residues. Germline lookup yields CDR1 SGHDT and CDR2 YYEEEE. The germline V and J ends were trimmed by 0 bases and 3 bases, with 7 bases remaining between them. CDR3 sequence: CASSLGSVNQPQHF. The CDR3 region has the DNA TGTGCCAGCAGCTTGGGAAGCGTCAATCAGCCCCAGCATTTT. Full variable domain (missing parts from reference TRBV5-6 and TRBJ1-5): DAGVTQSPTHLIKTRGQQVTLRCSPKSGHDTVSWYQQALGQGPQFIFQYYEEEERQRGNFPDRFSGHQFPNYSSELNVNALLLGDSALYLCASSLGSVNQPQHFGDGTRLSIL.

This clonotype was seen ten or more times. The V gene is TRBV28, the J gene TRBJ2-7; 8 bases are shared with TRBD1. Germline CDR1 reads MDHEN; CDR2 reads SYDVKM. The CDR3 loop spans 14 amino acids. The junction had 3 bases not matched to a gene; V was cut back by 2 bases and J by 3 bases. In DNA form, the CDR3 reads TGTGCCAGCAGTTTACAGGGGGCCGACTACGAGCAGTACTTC. Translated: CASSLQGADYEQYF.

This clonotype was picked up many times. The rearrangement joins TRBV28 to TRBJ1-1, with D unclear. The V and J ends lost 3 bases and 3 bases respectively, with 11 bases between them. The germline V gene has CDR1 MDHEN and CDR2 SYDVKM. This CDR3 has 14 amino acids. The CDR3 DNA reads TGTGCCAGCAGTTTTATTCGACCCGACACTGAAGCTTTCTTT. Translating gives CASSFIRPDTEAFF.

This clonotype was found many times. The J gene is TRBJ1-1, the V gene TRBV20-1, with 8 bases fitting TRBD1. The CDR3 extends over 14 amino acids. Germline V gene lookup returns CDR1 DFQATT and CDR2 SNEGSKA (reference sequence). With 2 bases clipped from V and 0 bases from J, the junction kept 2 bases outside the gene matches. Written as DNA, the CDR3 is TGCAGTGCTAGACAGGGGGCAATGAACACTGAAGCTTTCTTT. Translation gives CSARQGAMNTEAFF.

The V gene is TRBV27, the J gene TRBJ1-5; D remains ambiguous. V was trimmed by 7 bases and J by 2 bases, leaving 21 bases between them. Germline V gene sequence: CDR1 MNHEY, CDR2 SMNVEV (reference sequence). This CDR3 spans 17 amino acids. CDR3 loop: CASNLFPWGGGNQPQHF. For the CDR3, the DNA is TGTGCCAGCAACCTATTTCCTTGGGGAGGCGGCAATCAGCCCCAGCATTTT.

The chain couples TRBV10-3 to TRBJ2-1; D is undetermined. Trimming removed 2 bases at V and 7 bases at J, with 9 bases between. There are 13 residues in the CDR3. Germline loops: CDR1 ENHRY, CDR2 SYGVKD. CDR3 protein: CAISEGQLNEQFF. CDR3 nucleotides: TGTGCCATCAGTGAGGGCCAGTTGAATGAGCAGTTCTTC.

This clonotype occurred many times. The chain joins TRBV19 to TRBJ1-1; 7 bases match TRBD1. After removal of 1 base from V and 5 bases from J, the junction contained 1 base not matched to a gene. The CDR3 extends over 13 amino acids. From germline, CDR1 is LNHDA and CDR2 SQIVND (reference sequence). For the CDR3, the DNA is TGTGCCAGTAGTATAGCAGGGGGGACTGAAGCTTTCTTT. Its protein product is CASSIAGGTEAFF.

This clonotype was observed at least ten times. The chain carries TRBV2 and TRBJ2-5; a weak D match, TRBD1 (7 bases). The V and J ends lost 1 base and 13 bases respectively, with 16 bases between them. Per the germline V gene, CDR1 is SNHLY and CDR2 is FYNNEI. The CDR3 has 13 residues. DNA of the CDR3: TGTGCCAGCAGTGAAGGGAGGGACAGCCTTCCGTACTTC. It yields the protein CASSEGRDSLPYF.

This clonotype was picked up many times. An end of the junction differs from the germline gene, which may be a read error. V gene TRBV4-1 combines with J gene TRBJ2-5, with 14 bases lining up with TRBD2. In germline, CDR1 is MGHRA, CDR2 YSYEKL. The CDR3 totals 16 residues. The CDR3 is CASSQGLAGGQETQYF. CDR3 sequence (DNA): TGTGCCAGCAGCCAAGGACTAGCGGGAGGCCAAGAGACCCAGTACTTC.

This chain links TRBV3-1 with TRBJ2-7; no definite D call. Looked up from germline, CDR1 is LGHDT and CDR2 is YNNKEL (reference sequence). Trimming stripped 4 bases from V and 4 bases from J, with 23 bases between. The CDR3 covers 17 residues. The CDR3 nucleotides read TGTGCCAGCAGCCCTTCCCCCCCCTTAAGCGAAGCGTACGAGCAGTACTTC. Its protein product is CASSPSPPLSEAYEQYF.